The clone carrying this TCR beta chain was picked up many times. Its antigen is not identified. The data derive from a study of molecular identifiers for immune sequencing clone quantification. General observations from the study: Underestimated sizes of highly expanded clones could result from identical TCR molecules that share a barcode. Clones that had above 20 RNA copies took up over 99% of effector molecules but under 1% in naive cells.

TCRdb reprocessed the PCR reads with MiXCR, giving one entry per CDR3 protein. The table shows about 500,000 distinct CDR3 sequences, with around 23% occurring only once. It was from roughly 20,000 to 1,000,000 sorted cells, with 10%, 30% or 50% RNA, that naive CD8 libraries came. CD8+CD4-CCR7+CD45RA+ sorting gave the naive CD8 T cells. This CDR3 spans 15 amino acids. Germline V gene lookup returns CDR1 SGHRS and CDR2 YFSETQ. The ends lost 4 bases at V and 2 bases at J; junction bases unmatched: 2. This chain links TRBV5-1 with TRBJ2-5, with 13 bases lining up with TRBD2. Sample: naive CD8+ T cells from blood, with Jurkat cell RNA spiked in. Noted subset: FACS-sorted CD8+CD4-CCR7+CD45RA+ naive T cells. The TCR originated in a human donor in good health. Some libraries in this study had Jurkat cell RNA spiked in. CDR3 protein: CASSEGLAGQETQYF. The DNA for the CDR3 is TGCGCCAGCAGCGAGGGACTAGCGGGGCAAGAGACCCAGTACTTC.